This TCR beta chain was recovered during a study of shared clonotypes between healthy human individuals. At the level of the study: Per donor, three plates held CD4 naive cells, three held CD4 memory, two held CD8 naive and one held CD8 memory.

CD45RO-negative, CCR7-positively selected cells formed the naive CD8 fraction, excluding terminally differentiated effector memory CD45RA+ cells. The DNA input per sorted-subset replicate PCR was 200 ng, corresponding to 32,000 or so T cell genomes. Only in-frame clones appear in the TCRdb table, and some are missing; sequencing was by immunoSEQ multiplex PCR. Of under 700,000 clones listed, approximately 95% are singletons. The sequence was collected from a woman in her 30s in good health. The sequencing input was naive CD8+ T cells sorted from blood.

CDR3 residues: CASSLGETSGNQDSYEQYF. In DNA, the CDR3 is TGTGCCAGCAGCTTAGGTGAGACTAGCGGCAACCAGGACTCCTACGAGCAGTACTTC. The V and J genes are TRBV11-2 and TRBJ2-7, with 9 bases lining up with TRBD2. V lost 1 base to trimming and J lost 0 bases; unmatched junction nucleotides: 13. Germline CDR1 is SGHAT and CDR2 is FQNNGV. This CDR3 spans 19 amino acids.